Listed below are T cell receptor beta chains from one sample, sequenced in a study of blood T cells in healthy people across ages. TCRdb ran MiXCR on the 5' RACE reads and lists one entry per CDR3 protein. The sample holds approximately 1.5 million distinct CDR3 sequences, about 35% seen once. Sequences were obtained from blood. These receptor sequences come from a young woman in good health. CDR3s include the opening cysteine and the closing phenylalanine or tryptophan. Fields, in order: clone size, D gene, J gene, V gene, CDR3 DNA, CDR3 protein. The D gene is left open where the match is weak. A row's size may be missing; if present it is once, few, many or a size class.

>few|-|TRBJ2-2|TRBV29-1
TGCAGCGTTGAAGAGGAGTGGGGACACATGAACACCGGGGAGCTGTTTTTT
CSVEEEWGHMNTGELFF
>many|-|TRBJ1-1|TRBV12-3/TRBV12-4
TGTGCCAGTCTCCCCGTCGGGGGGCTAAAGGACCCTGAAGCTTTCTTT
CASLPVGGLKDPEAFF
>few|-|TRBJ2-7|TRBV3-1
TGTGCCAGCAGCCAAAGTTCGGGGGTATTATCCTACGAGCAGTACTTC
CASSQSSGVLSYEQYF
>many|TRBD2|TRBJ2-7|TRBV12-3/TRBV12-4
TGTGCCAGCAGTCGGCTAGCGGTGACCTACGAGCAGTACTTC
CASSRLAVTYEQYF
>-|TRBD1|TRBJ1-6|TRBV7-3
TGTGCCAGCAGTCCTGAGGGGGCTGGCTCACCCCTCCACTTT
CASSPEGAGSPLHF
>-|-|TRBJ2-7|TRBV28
TGTGCCAGCAGCCTGACCCTGAGCGGAGGCTTCGAGCAGTACTTC
CASSLTLSGGFEQYF
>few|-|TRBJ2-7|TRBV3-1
TGTGCCAGCAGCCGACCCCCGGACGAGCAGTACTTC
CASSRPPDEQYF
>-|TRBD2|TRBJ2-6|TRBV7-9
TGTGCCAGCAGCTTAGGGACTAGCGGGAACTCTGGGGCCAACGTCCTGACTTTC
CASSLGTSGNSGANVLTF
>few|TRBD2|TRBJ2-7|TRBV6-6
TGTGCCAGCAGTTACTCGACGGGTGGCGGGGGGGCCTACGAGCAGTACTTC
CASSYSTGGGGAYEQYF
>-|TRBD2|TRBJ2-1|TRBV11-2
TGTGCCAGCAGCTCCCGTCAGACTAGCGGGAGTAATGAGCAGTTCTTC
CASSSRQTSGSNEQFF
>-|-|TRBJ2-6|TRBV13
TGTGCCGGCAGCTCCGACGGCTCTGGGGCCAACGTCCTGACTTTC
CAGSSDGSGANVLTF
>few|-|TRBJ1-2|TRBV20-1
TGCAGTGCTAGGGGGTTGCAGGGCTATGAGGCTGGCTACACCTTC
CSARGLQGYEAGYTF
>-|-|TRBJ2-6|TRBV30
TGTGCCTGGAGTGTAGTCTGGGCTGGGGCCAACGTCCTGACTTTC
CAWSVVWAGANVLTF
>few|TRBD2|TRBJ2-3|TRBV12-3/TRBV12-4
TGTGCCAGCAGTCGACTAGCGGAGCCGATTTCTAGCACAGATACGCAGTATTTT
CASSRLAEPISSTDTQYF
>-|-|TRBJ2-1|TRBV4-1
TGCGCCAGCAGCCAAGAAGGACGGGCGGAGGGTGAGCAGTTCTTC
CASSQEGRAEGEQFF
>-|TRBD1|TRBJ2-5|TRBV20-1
TGCAGTGCTAGAGGGGGACAGGATTCCGACGAGCGGTACTTC
CSARGGQDSDERYF
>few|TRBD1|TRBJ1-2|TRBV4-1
TGCGCCAGCAGCCGGGCCAACTCCGGGACAGGGAAAGTTGGAGGCTACACCTTC
CASSRANSGTGKVGGYTF
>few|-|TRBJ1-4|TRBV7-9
TGTGCCAGCAGCCCTCGGGGGACCCTTAATGAAAAACTGTTTTTT
CASSPRGTLNEKLFF
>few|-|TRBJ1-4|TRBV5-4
TGTGCCAGCAGCTTGTCGCAGACCGTAACCCAAGAAAAACTGTTTTTT
CASSLSQTVTQEKLFF
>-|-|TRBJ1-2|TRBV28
TGTGCCAGCAGTTTCAGGTTCTTTGGTAACTATGGCTACACCTTC
CASSFRFFGNYGYTF
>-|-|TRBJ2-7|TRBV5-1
TGCGCCAGCAGCTCCGGGACCGCCAGCTTTAGCGGAGACGAGGGAAGCTCCTACGAGCAGTACTTC
CASSSGTASFSGDEGSSYEQYF
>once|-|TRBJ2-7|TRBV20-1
TGCAGTGCGCGAGGATTAGTGGAGCCCTACGAGCAGTACTTC
CSARGLVEPYEQYF
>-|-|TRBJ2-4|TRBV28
TGTACCAGCAGGTCGTGGGGAGCGGGAAACATTCAGTACTTC
CTSRSWGAGNIQYF
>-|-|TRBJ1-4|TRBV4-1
TGCGCCTGCAGCCAAGATGACAGGTCTAATGAAAAACTGTTTTTT
CACSQDDRSNEKLFF
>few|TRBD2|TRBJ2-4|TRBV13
TGTGCCAGCAGCCCCGGGGGGGTCGCCGTCACTCAGTACTTC
CASSPGGVAVTQYF
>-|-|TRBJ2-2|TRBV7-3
TGTGCCAGCAGCCCCGCCCCCACCGGGGAGCTGTTTTTT
CASSPAPTGELFF
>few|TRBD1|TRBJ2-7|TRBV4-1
TGCGCCAGCAGCGAGGGGGCCCTCCCCTACGAGCAGTACTTC
CASSEGALPYEQYF
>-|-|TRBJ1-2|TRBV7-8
TGTGCCAGCAGCTCGGCCGGGCTTGTAGGGGACTATGGCTACACCTTC
CASSSAGLVGDYGYTF
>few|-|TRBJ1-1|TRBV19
TGTGCCAGTAGTATAGACCCCGGACGGATGAACACTGAAGCTTTCTTT
CASSIDPGRMNTEAFF
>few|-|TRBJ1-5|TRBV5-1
TGCGCCAGCAGCCCCTCCCCAGGGGCGGGGGAGAGACCCCAGCATTTT
CASSPSPGAGERPQHF
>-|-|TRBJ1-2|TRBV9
TGTGCCAGCAGTAGGAGGGGACTAGGTTTATACTATGGCTACACCTTC
CASSRRGLGLYYGYTF
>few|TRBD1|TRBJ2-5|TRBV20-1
TGCAGTGCTAGTAAGGACAGGAGAACGAAGTACTTC
CSASKDRRTKYF
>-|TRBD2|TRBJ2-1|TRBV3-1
TGTGCCAGCAGCCGTGGGACTAGGGATGAGCAGTTCTTC
CASSRGTRDEQFF
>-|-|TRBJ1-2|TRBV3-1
TGTGCCACGTCGGCGGGGGCGAACTATGGCTACACCTTC
CATSAGANYGYTF
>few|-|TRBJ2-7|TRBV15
TGTGCCACCAGCAGAGTGGGGTATATCTACGAGCAGTACTTC
CATSRVGYIYEQYF
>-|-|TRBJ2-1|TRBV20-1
TGCAGTGCTAGAGGGCTTAGCGGAGGAGGGCGATCCTACAATGAGCAGTTCTTC
CSARGLSGGGRSYNEQFF
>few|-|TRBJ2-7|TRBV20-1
TGCAGTGCTAGCCGCAGCGCCAAAGTGGTGCTCGAGCAGTACTTC
CSASRSAKVVLEQYF
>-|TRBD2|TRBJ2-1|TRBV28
TGTGCCACTGGTACCTCCGACAGCAGGACCGCGGGAGAAGGCCGCAATGAGCAGTTCTTC
CATGTSDSRTAGEGRNEQFF
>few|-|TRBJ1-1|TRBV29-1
TGCAGCGTTGAAGATCTTGGACGGATTGAAGCTTTCTTT
CSVEDLGRIEAFF
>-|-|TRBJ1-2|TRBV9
TGTGCCAGCAGCGCCTATATCGGGACGGCTTATGGCCACACCTTC
CASSAYIGTAYGHTF
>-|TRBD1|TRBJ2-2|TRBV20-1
TGCAGTGCTAGAAACCCCAGGACAGGGGGCGTCGGCGGGGAGCTGTTTTTT
CSARNPRTGGVGGELFF
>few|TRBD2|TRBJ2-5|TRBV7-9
TGTGCCAGCACCTCGGCCGATAGCGGGGGCGGGGTGACCCAGTACTTC
CASTSADSGGGVTQYF
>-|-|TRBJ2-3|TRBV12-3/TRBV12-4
TGTGCCAGCAGCCCCCGGGGGCGGACCACAGATGCGCAGTATTTT
CASSPRGRTTDAQYF
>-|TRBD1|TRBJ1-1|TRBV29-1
TGCAGCGGTACCACAGGGGCCACTGAAGCTTTCTTT
CSGTTGATEAFF
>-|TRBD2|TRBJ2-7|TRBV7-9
TGTGCCAGCAGCTTAGCCCCACTAGCGGGGGGCGAGCAGTACTTC
CASSLAPLAGGEQYF
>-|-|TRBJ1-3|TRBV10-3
TGTGCCATCAGTGGGGCAGCCTCTGGAAACACCATATATTTT
CAISGAASGNTIYF
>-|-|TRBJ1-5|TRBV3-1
TGTGCCAGCAGCCAAGGACAGGTTCAGGCTCAGCCCCAGCATTTT
CASSQGQVQAQPQHF
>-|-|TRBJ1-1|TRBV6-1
TGTGCCAGCAGTGACCAGGGAATGAACACTGAAGCTTTCTTT
CASSDQGMNTEAFF